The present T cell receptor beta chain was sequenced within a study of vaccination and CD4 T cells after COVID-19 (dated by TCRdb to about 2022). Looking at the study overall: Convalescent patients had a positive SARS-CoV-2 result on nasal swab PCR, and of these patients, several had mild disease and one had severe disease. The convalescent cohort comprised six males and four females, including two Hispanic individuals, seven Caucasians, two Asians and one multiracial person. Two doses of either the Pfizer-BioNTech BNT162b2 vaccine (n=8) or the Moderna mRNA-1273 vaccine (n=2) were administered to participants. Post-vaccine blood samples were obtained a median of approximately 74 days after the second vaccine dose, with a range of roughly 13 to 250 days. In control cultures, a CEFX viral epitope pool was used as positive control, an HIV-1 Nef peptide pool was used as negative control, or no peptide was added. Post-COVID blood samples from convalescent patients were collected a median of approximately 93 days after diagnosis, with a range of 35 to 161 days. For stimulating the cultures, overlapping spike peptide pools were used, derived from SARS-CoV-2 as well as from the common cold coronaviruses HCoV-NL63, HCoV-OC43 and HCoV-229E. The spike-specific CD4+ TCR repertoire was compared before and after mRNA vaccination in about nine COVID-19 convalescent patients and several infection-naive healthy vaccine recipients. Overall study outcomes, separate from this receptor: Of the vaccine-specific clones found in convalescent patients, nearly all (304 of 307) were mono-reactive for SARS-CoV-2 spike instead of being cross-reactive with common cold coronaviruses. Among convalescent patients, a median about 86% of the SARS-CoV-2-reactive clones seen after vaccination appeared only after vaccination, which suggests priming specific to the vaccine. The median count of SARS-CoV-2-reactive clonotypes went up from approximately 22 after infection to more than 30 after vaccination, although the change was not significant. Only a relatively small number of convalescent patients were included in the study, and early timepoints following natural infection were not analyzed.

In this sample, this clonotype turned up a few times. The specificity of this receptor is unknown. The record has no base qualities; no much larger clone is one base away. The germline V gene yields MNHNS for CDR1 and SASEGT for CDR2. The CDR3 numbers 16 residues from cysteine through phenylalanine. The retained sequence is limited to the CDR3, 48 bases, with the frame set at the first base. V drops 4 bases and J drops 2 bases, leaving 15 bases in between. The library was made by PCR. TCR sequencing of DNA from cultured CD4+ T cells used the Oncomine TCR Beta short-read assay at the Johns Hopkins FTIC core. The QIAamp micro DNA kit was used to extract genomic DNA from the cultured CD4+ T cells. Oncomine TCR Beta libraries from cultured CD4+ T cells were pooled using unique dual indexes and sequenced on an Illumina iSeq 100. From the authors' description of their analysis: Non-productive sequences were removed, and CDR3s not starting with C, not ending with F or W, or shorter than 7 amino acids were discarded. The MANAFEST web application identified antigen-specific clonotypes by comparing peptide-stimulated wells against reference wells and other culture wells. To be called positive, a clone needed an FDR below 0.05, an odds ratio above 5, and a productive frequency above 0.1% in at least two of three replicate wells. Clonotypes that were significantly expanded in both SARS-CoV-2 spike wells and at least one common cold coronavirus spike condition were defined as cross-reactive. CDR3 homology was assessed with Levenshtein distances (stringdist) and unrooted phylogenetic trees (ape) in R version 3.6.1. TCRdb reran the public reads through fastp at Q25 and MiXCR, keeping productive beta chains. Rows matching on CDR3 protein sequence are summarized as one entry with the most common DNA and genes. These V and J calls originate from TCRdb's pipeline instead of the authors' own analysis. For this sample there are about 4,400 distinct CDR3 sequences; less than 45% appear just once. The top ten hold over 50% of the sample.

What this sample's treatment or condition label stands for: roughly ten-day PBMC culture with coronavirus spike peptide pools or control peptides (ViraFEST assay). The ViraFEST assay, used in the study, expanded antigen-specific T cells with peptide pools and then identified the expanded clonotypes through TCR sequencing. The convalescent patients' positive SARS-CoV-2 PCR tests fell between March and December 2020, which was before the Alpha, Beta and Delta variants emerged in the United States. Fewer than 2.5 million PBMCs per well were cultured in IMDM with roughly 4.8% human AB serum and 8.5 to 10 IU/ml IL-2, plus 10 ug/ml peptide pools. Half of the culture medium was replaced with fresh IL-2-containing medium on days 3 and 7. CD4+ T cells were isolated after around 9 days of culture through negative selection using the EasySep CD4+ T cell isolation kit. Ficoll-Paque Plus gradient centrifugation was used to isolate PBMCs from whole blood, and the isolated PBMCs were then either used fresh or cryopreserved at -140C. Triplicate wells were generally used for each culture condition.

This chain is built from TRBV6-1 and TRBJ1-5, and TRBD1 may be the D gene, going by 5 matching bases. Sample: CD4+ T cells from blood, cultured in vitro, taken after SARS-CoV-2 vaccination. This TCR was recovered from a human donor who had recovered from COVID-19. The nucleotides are TGTGCCAGCAGTGCGCTTGGACTAGGGGGCAATCAGCCCCAGCATTTT. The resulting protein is CASSALGLGGNQPQHF.